A selection of T cell receptor beta chains follows, all from one sample in a study of response to subunit inactivated influenza vaccine. In TCRdb, the RT-PCR reads were re-called with MiXCR into one record per CDR3 protein. This sample has about 240,000 distinct CDR3 sequences, with over 9% found just once. The sample here was non-naive T cells sorted from PBMCs, taken less than 15 days before vaccination. These receptors were obtained from a man aged 45 to 65 who received an inactivated influenza vaccine. CDR3s leave out the opening cysteine and the closing phenylalanine or tryptophan.

V | CDR3
TRBV2 | ASMGTGIAYGYT
TRBV6-1 | ASSPAGGPGDTQY
TRBV4-1 | ASSQGTTPLH
TRBV20-1 | SATNRGARGYT
TRBV11-2 | ASDRSGQAREQY
TRBV12-3/TRBV12-4 | ASSQTLGSSASSYNEQF
TRBV20-1 | SASPVGYGYT
TRBV15 | ATSPSRSPYEQY
TRBV5-1 | ASSLDGQRLTEAF
TRBV28 | ASSTPGQYNEQF
TRBV5-1 | ASSLAQLAGTEQY
TRBV5-1 | ASSPISSGGRYEQY
TRBV7-2 | ASSSLRKASSYEQY
TRBV27 | ASSLSIGTYGYT
TRBV5-6 | ASSLGQASFRVGRSN
TRBV20-1 | SALGGAETQY
TRBV12-3/TRBV12-4 | ASSPTEGIYNEQF
TRBV5-1 | ASSLNSANTGELF